Sequencing of this TCR beta chain was carried out in a study of blood T cell repertoires in COVID-19. Across the whole study: Material from acute and convalescent COVID-19 was sourced from the United States, Italy and Spain. PBMCs, B-cell-depleted T cells, or T cells provided the cDNA or gDNA that made up the material.

Original handling: Nucleated cell number was recorded as an estimate derived from reference gene primer amplification. Libraries were prepared by immunoSEQ multiplex PCR; TCRdb keeps only in-frame clonotypes and omits some of them. The V and J calls and clone size come from that table; D and trimming were worked out from the DNA. The table shows 95,000 to 150,000 clones, with 80% occurring only once. The CDR3 is 15 residues long. Germline-derived CDR1 and CDR2 are SGDLS and YYNGEE. The junction had 3 bases not matched to a gene; V was cut back by 4 bases and J by 0 bases. The sequence came from a man aged 60 to 69 with active or convalescent COVID-19. Sequencing input: peripheral blood. The gene calls are TRBV9 and TRBJ1-4; TRBD1 matches 7 bases. CDR3 in DNA: TGTGCCAGCAGCAGACAGGGTGCAACTAATGAAAAACTGTTTTTT. Its translation is CASSRQGATNEKLFF.